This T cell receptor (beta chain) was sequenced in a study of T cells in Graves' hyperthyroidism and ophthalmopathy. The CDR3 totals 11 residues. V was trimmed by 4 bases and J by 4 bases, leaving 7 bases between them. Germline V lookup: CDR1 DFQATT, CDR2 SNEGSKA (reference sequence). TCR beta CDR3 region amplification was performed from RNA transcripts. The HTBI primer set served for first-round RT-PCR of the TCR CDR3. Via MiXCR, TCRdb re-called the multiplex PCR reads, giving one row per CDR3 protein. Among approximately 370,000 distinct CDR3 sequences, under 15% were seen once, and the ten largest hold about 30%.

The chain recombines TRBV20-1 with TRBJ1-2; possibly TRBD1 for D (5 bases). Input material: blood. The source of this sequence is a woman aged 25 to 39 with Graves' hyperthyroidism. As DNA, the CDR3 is TGCAGTGCTACAGGGACCTATGGCTACACCTTC. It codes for CSATGTYGYTF.